This T cell receptor (beta chain) was captured in a study of Ad26.COV2.S vaccination and SARS-CoV-2 variants. The overall study: The COV1001 Ad26.COV2.S trial arm included the donor.

Profiled with immunoSEQ multiplex PCR; TCRdb holds only in-frame clones, not every one. This sample carries around 450,000 clones, 89% of them seen once, and the ten largest clones take over 2%. Treatment described: some 20 received Ad26.COV2.S at low or high dose, single or two shots; about 5 received placebo; per-sample allocation not given. Samples were taken on day 63 after the first vaccine or placebo injection. This clone has just a few counts. Its antigen is currently unknown. Points from the study as a whole: In TCR breadth and depth analyses, total T cell responses may have been underestimated. Placebo and vaccine recipients had non-spike TCR breadth that was similar.

The sequenced sample was peripheral blood, obtained in a trial of Ad26.COV2.S vaccine versus placebo. The TCR comes from a person between 18 and 59 years old who received the Ad26.COV2.S COVID-19 vaccine or a placebo.

CDR3 protein: CASSYSRWQPQHF. Written as DNA, the CDR3 is TGTGCCAGCAGTTACAGTCGCTGGCAGCCCCAGCATTTT. V is TRBV6-5 and J is TRBJ1-5; D is undetermined. The CDR3 runs 13 residues. Trimming left V 2 bases short and J 7 bases short, with 9 bases between. In germline, CDR1 is MNHEY, CDR2 SVGAGI.